The 6 T cell receptor beta chains below all came from one sample that was sequenced in a study of PD-1 blockade in classical Hodgkin lymphoma (dated by TCRdb to about 2020). Preparation of the library involved the immunoSEQ multiplex PCR assay. Held by TCRdb, this immuneACCESS table contains in-frame sequences only and omits some clones. Under half of the omission traces to an unresolved V gene where checked; the cause of the rest is unknown. The sample profile shows about 110,000 clones; roughly nine tenths of them were found once. The ten largest clones take up nearly 20% of the sample. Sample time point, as interpreted from the label and publication: cycle 2 day 1 (C2D1) of nivolumab. Every trial patient had relapsed following autologous stem cell transplantation, and prior brentuximab vedotin exposure was what differed among cohorts A, B and C. This material consisted of peripheral blood mononuclear cells (PBMCs), taken before the second cycle of nivolumab. These receptors were obtained from a human donor with classical Hodgkin lymphoma.

On this clone: Other DNA sequences in this sample translate to the same CDR3. This chain joins TRBV2 and TRBJ2-1, with 7 bases aligning to TRBD2. This CDR3 is built from 17 residues. Trimming took 0 bases from V and 8 from J; bases not matched to a gene: 13. Germline assignment: CDR1 SNHLY and CDR2 FYNNEI. CDR3 bases: TGTGCCAGCAGTGAAGCGGGGAGGGTGGGGGAAGGGTATGAGCAGTTCTTC. It is translated as CASSEAGRVGEGYEQFF.

The chain links TRBV19 to TRBJ1-1; D uncertain. CDR1 and CDR2 (germline): LNHDA, SQIVND (reference sequence). Trimming stripped 2 bases from V and 4 bases from J, with 8 bases between. This CDR3 is 13 amino acids long. The CDR3 spells CASSITDLTEAFF. CDR3 DNA sequence: TGTGCCAGTAGTATAACCGACCTCACTGAAGCTTTCTTT.

V usage is TRBV29-1 and J usage is TRBJ2-1, with TRBD2 matching 16 bases. The V gene end was trimmed by 0 bases and the J gene end by 10 bases; junction bases not matched to a gene: 9. The germline CDR1 and CDR2 sequences are SQVTM and ANQGSEA. CDR3 size: 17 residues. CDR3 sequence (DNA): TGCAGCGTTGAAGACTCGGGACTAGCGGGAGGGCATGGGGAGCAGTTCTTC. This gives the protein CSVEDSGLAGGHGEQFF.

The chain employs TRBV6-5 and TRBJ1-6, with no clear D. V was trimmed by 5 bases and J by 2 bases, leaving 7 bases between them. Germline V gene data show CDR1 as MNHEY and CDR2 as SVGAGI. There are 14 residues in the CDR3. The CDR3 nucleotides are TGTGCCAGCAGTCGGAATCCCTATAATTCACCCCTCCACTTT. Protein sequence: CASSRNPYNSPLHF.

This clone was seen once. The rearrangement joins TRBV6-5 to TRBJ2-7; tentatively, D is TRBD2 (5 bases). V lost 0 bases and J lost 5, with 11 bases in between. The CDR3 spans 14 residues. The V gene's germline CDR1 is MNHEY and CDR2 SVGAGI. CDR3 amino acids: CASSYSTGSNEQYF. The CDR3 bases are TGTGCCAGCAGTTACTCTACTGGGAGTAACGAGCAGTACTTC.

The rearrangement joins TRBV29-1 to TRBJ2-5; no clear D gene. Trimming took 8 bases from V and 2 from J, leaving 15 bases between them. The CDR3 covers 13 residues. Germline CDR1 SQVTM, CDR2 ANQGSEA. The CDR3 DNA reads TGCAGCCAATTCCGGTTTGCTCAAGAGACCCAGTACTTC. As protein: CSQFRFAQETQYF. Complete variable domain (other parts from reference TRBV29-1 and TRBJ2-5): SAVISQKPSRDICQRGTSLTIQCQVDSQVTMMFWYRQQPGQSLTLIATANQGSEATYESGFVIDKFPISRPNLTFSTLTVSNMSPEDSSIYLCSQFRFAQETQYFGPGTRLLVL.